One sample yielded the 18 T cell receptor beta chains listed below, sequenced in a study of blood T cell repertoires in COVID-19 (dated by TCRdb to between 2020 and 2021). The library was made by the immunoSEQ multiplex PCR assay. The table was pulled from immuneACCESS by TCRdb, which kept in-frame rearrangements only. Such tables lose some clones; where checked, under half of the loss comes from unresolved V genes, and the rest has no known cause. This sample has about 200,000 clones in its table, and 75% to 85% of those were observed once. Of the sample, under 8.5% falls within the top ten clones. Sequenced material: peripheral blood. The receptor source for this set is a woman over 75 with COVID-19, enrolled during active disease.

The V and J genes are TRBV5-4 and TRBJ1-2; D remains ambiguous. The CDR3 extends over 14 amino acids. Germline CDR1 SGHNT, CDR2 YYREEE (reference sequence). V was clipped by 0 bases and J by 4 bases, with 10 bases between them. The CDR3 nucleotides are TGTGCCAGCAGCTTGGGAGGGCAGTTCTATGGCTACACCTTC. This translates into CASSLGGQFYGYTF.

The V gene is TRBV6-5, the J gene TRBJ2-7; maybe TRBD1 (5 bases). The V end was cut by 2 bases, the J end by 0 bases, with 11 bases between. Per germline, CDR1 MNHEY and CDR2 SVGAGI. The CDR3 is 15 residues long. CDR3 amino acids: CASSYGADISYEQYF. CDR3 coding DNA: TGTGCCAGCAGTTACGGGGCGGATATCTCCTACGAGCAGTACTTC.

This clone was recorded only once. The chain recombines TRBV5-4 with TRBJ1-4, with TRBD1 identical over 8 bases. Germline CDR1 is SGHNT and CDR2 is YYREEE (reference sequence). Unmatched junction bases numbered 8, after V lost 4 bases and J lost 9 bases. This CDR3 spans 14 amino acids. The CDR3 DNA sequence: TGTGCCAGCAGCCCCCCGGGACAGGCGCAAAAACTGTTTTTT. Amino acids: CASSPPGQAQKLFF.

V is TRBV5-5 and J is TRBJ2-7, with TRBD2 matching 7 bases. Trimming cost V 2 bases and J 3 bases; bases outside gene matches: 8. Germline CDR1 SGHKS, CDR2 YYEKEE (reference sequence). The CDR3 runs 15 residues. The CDR3 DNA reads as TGTGCCAGCAGCTTAACGGCGGGAGCGGGCTACGAGCAGTACTTC. Residues: CASSLTAGAGYEQYF.

This clone was counted between two and nine times. The rearrangement links TRBV9 to TRBJ1-6; 10 bases line up with TRBD1. The CDR3 consists of 14 residues. V shed 3 bases and J 8 bases; nucleotides not matched to a gene: 2. CDR1 is SGDLS, CDR2 YYNGEE, per germline. CDR3 DNA sequence: TGTGCCAGCAGCGCGACAGGGGGCGATTCACCCCTCCACTTT. Translated: CASSATGGDSPLHF.

The chain has TRBV4-2 and TRBJ2-6, with a possible D match to TRBD1 (6 bases). Germline V gene data show CDR1 as LGHNA and CDR2 as YNFKEQ. This CDR3 contains 17 residues. Trimming took 0 bases from V and 4 from J, leaving 13 bases between them. The CDR3 sequence: CASSQEGTPGGANVLTF. The CDR3 DNA reads as TGTGCCAGCAGCCAAGAAGGGACACCGGGCGGGGCCAACGTCCTGACTTTC.

The V call is TRBV18, the J call TRBJ2-2, with 7 positions matching TRBD1. CDR1 KGHSH and CDR2 LQKENI come from the germline V gene. The V and J ends lost 3 bases and 1 base, in that order; junction bases with no gene match: 5. The CDR3 runs to 16 residues. CDR3 nucleotide sequence: TGTGCCAGCTCACCCCCGGGACAGAGGAACACCGGGGAGCTGTTTTTT. Residues: CASSPPGQRNTGELFF.

J is TRBJ2-1 and V is TRBV7-2; 8 nucleotides agree with TRBD2. From germline, CDR1 is SGHTA and CDR2 FQGNSA. V gave up 7 bases and J gave up 4 bases; unmatched junction bases: 6. The CDR3 length is 14 residues. The CDR3, as DNA: TGTGCCAGCAAAACGGGGGGGCCTTACAATGAGCAGTTCTTC. It is translated as CASKTGGPYNEQFF. Full variable domain (rest looked up from reference TRBV7-2 and TRBJ2-1): GAGVSQSPSNKVTEKGKDVELRCDPISGHTALYWYRQSLGQGLEFLIYFQGNSAPDKSGLPSDRFSAERTGGSVSTLTIQRTQQEDSAVYLCASKTGGPYNEQFFGPGTRLTVL.

This rearrangement joins TRBV3-1 (or the pseudogene TRBV3-2) to TRBJ2-2; possibly TRBD1 for D (6 bases). The CDR3 runs to 16 residues. V dropped 2 bases and J dropped 2 bases, with 12 bases sitting between them. The germline CDR1 and CDR2 sequences are LGHDT and YNNKEL (reference sequence). As DNA, the CDR3 is TGTGCCAGCAGCCAAATCGCAGGGGACAACACCGGGGAGCTGTTTTTT. Protein: CASSQIAGDNTGELFF.

The genes are TRBV28 and TRBJ2-7; TRBD2 matches at 10 bases. V shed 3 bases, J shed 6 bases, and the junction held 11 bases outside the gene matches. Germline values: CDR1 MDHEN, CDR2 SYDVKM. The length of the CDR3 is 16 residues. DNA of the CDR3: TGTGCCAGCAGTTTCATTTCTAGCGGGAGAGATGGCGAGCAGTACTTC. This codes for CASSFISSGRDGEQYF.

Only one count was recorded for this clone. The CDR3 loop is CASSRQGYEQYF. The CDR3, as DNA: TGTGCCAGCAGTCGCCAGGGCTACGAGCAGTACTTC. The rearrangement uses TRBV6-6 and TRBJ2-7, with D possibly matching TRBD1 (5 bases). Germline lookup yields CDR1 MNHNY and CDR2 SVGAGI (reference sequence). The V end lost 5 bases, the J end lost 3 bases, and 8 bases lay between the germline ends. The CDR3 is 12 amino acids.

The rearrangement links TRBV28 to TRBJ2-1; 8 bases are shared with TRBD2. CDR1 and CDR2 (germline): MDHEN, SYDVKM. The ends lost 1 base at V and 4 bases at J; junction bases unmatched: 6. The CDR3 consists of 16 residues. Here the CDR3 reads CASSLLSGRGYNEQFF. CDR3 DNA: TGTGCCAGCAGTTTATTGTCCGGGAGGGGGTACAATGAGCAGTTCTTC.

The chain recombines TRBV27 with TRBJ2-1; D is undetermined. Germline V lookup: CDR1 MNHEY, CDR2 SMNVEV (reference sequence). The CDR3 runs 14 residues. Trimming pared 8 bases from V and 2 bases from J, leaving 13 bases between. Written as DNA, the CDR3 is TGTGCCAGCTCGCCGGGTCGCACCTACAATGAGCAGTTCTTC. Its protein is CASSPGRTYNEQFF.

V and J are TRBV24-1 and TRBJ1-4, with 9 positions matching TRBD1. V dropped 4 bases and J dropped 7; count of bases not matched to a gene: 6. Germline CDR1 and CDR2: KGHDR and SFDVKD. The CDR3 has 15 residues. CDR3 DNA sequence: TGTGCCACCAGTGACCCGAACAGGGGGCCTGAAAAACTGTTTTTT. Protein product: CATSDPNRGPEKLFF.

The chain uses TRBV6-5 and TRBJ2-7, with 10 bases identical to TRBD1. Germline V lookup: CDR1 MNHEY, CDR2 SVGAGI. The length of the CDR3 is 15 residues. V trimming: 6 bases; J trimming: 4 bases; junction bases outside the gene matches: 9. CDR3 loop: CASRDRGGISYEQYF. CDR3 DNA: TGTGCCAGCAGGGACAGGGGGGGCATCAGTTACGAGCAGTACTTC.

This rearrangement joins TRBV12-3 or TRBV12-4 to TRBJ2-7; D ambiguous. The CDR3 is 11 residues long. With 4 bases removed from V and 4 bases from J, the gap between germline ends came to 5 bases. CDR3 region: CASSSPYEQYF. The CDR3 nucleotides are TGTGCCAGCAGTTCCCCATACGAGCAGTACTTC.

This clone was counted once. The rearrangement links TRBV28 to TRBJ2-3; D uncertain. The V end was cut by 8 bases, the J end by 2 bases, with 11 bases between. CDR3 length equals 13 residues. The V gene's germline CDR1 is MDHEN and CDR2 SYDVKM. The chain's CDR3 is CASLPQITDTQYF. For the CDR3, the DNA is TGTGCCAGCCTTCCTCAGATCACAGATACGCAGTATTTT.

The chain employs TRBV19 and TRBJ1-2; D remains unclear. Trimming removed 4 bases from V and 1 base from J, with 7 bases in between. In germline, CDR1 is LNHDA, CDR2 SQIVND (reference sequence). The CDR3 loop spans 13 amino acids. CDR3: CASSRTFNYGYTF. CDR3 DNA sequence: TGTGCCAGTAGTAGAACATTTAACTATGGCTACACCTTC.